This TCR beta chain was retrieved from a study of cytomegalovirus exposure and HLA in healthy donors. It was healthy bone marrow donors who served as donors. The CDR3 totals 15 residues. The V gene end was trimmed by 4 bases and the J gene end by 4 bases; junction bases not matched to a gene: 9. Germline V gives CDR1 SGDLS, CDR2 YYNGEE. PCR was performed using 60 Vbeta and 13 Jbeta primers. Sequencing used immunoSEQ multiplex PCR; TCRdb keeps in-frame clones, though not all of them. The sample includes about 140,000 clones, roughly three quarters seen only once; the top ten take about 3.4%. This clone was seen a handful of times.

Input material: PBMCs. This receptor was taken from a middle-aged man in good health and CMV-seronegative. The genes are TRBV9 and TRBJ2-3, with TRBD2 identical over 7 bases. This CDR3 reads CASSLRGGSADTQYF. As DNA, the CDR3 is TGTGCCAGCAGCTTGAGGGGCGGGAGTGCAGATACGCAGTATTTT.